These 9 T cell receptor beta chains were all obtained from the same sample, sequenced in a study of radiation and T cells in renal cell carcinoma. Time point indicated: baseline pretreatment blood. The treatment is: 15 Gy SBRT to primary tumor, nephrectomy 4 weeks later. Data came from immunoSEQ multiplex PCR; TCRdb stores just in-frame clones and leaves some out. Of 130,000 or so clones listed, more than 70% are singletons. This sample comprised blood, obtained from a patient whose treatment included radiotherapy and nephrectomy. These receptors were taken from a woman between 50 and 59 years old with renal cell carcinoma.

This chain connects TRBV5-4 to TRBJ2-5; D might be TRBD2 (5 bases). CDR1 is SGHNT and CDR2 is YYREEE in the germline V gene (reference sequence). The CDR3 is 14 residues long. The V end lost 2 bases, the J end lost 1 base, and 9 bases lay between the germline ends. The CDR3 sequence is CASSLSGSQETQYF. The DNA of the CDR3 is TGTGCCAGCAGCTTATCGGGGAGCCAAGAGACCCAGTACTTC.

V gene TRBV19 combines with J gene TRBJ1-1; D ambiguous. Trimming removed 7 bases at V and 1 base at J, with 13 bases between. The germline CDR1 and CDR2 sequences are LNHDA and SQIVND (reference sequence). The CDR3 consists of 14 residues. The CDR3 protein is CASTPRRGNTEAFF. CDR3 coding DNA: TGTGCCAGTACTCCACGGCGGGGGAACACTGAAGCTTTCTTT.

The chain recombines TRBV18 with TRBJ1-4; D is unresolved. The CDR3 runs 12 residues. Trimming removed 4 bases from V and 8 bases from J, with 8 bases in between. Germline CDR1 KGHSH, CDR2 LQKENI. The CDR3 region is CASSLEREKLFF. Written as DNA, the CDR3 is TGTGCCAGCTCACTTGAGAGGGAAAAACTGTTTTTT.

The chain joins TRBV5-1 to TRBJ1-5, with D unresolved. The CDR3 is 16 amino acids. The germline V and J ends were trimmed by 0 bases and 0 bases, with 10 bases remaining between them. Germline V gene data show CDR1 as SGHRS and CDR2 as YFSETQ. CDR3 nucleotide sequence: TGCGCCAGCAGCTTGGAGGGCACAAATAGCAATCAGCCCCAGCATTTT. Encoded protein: CASSLEGTNSNQPQHF.

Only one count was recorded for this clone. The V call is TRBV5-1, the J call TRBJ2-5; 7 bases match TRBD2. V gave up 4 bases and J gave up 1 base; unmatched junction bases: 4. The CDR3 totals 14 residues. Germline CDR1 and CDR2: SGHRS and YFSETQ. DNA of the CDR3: TGCGCCAGCAGCGGTAGCGGGTCCCAAGAGACCCAGTACTTC. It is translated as CASSGSGSQETQYF.

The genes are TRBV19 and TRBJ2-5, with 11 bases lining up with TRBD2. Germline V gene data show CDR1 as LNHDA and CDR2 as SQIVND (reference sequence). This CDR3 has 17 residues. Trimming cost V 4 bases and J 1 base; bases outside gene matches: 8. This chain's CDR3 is CASSTRRLAGFQETQYF. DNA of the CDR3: TGTGCCAGTAGTACTCGCCGACTAGCGGGGTTCCAAGAGACCCAGTACTTC.

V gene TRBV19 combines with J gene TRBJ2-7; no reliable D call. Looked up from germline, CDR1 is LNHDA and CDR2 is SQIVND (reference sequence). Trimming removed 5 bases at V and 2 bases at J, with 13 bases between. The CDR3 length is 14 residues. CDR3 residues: CASSSLDVTYEQYF. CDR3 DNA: TGTGCCAGTAGTTCCCTTGACGTTACCTACGAGCAGTACTTC.

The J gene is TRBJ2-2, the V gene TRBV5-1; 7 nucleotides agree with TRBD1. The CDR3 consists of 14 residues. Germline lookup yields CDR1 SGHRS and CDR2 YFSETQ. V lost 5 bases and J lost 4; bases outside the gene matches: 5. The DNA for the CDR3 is TGCGCCAGCAGGGGGGACAGCACCACCGGGGAGCTGTTTTTT. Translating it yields CASRGDSTTGELFF.

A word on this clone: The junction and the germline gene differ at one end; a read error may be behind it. The CDR3 bases are TGTGCCAGCAGTCCACGACATCTCAGCTTC. It is translated as CASSPRHLSF. The chain employs TRBV28 and TRBJ1-2; no reliable D call. CDR3 length: 10 residues. The germline V gene encodes CDR1 MDHEN and CDR2 SYDVKM.